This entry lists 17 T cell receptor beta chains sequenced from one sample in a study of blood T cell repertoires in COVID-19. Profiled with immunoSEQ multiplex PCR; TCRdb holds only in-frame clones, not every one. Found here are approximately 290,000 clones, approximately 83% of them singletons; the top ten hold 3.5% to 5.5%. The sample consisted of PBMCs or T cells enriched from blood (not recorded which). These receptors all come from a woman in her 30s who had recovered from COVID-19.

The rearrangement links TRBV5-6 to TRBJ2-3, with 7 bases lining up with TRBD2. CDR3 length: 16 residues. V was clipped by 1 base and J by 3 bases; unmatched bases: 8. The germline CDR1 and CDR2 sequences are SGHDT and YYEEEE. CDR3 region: CASSLLLLASTDTQYF. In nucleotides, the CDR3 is TGTGCCAGCAGCTTGTTACTACTAGCGTCAACAGATACGCAGTATTTT. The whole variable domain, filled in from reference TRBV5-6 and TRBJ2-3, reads DAGVTQSPTHLIKTRGQQVTLRCSPKSGHDTVSWYQQALGQGPQFIFQYYEEEERQRGNFPDRFSGHQFPNYSSELNVNALLLGDSALYLCASSLLLLASTDTQYFGPGTRLTVL.

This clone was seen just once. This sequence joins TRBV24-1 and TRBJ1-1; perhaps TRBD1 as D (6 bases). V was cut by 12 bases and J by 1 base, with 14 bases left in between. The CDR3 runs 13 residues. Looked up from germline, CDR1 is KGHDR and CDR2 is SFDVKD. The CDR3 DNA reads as TGTGCCGCAGCCCGGGGACAGAACACTGAAGCTTTCTTT. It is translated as CAAARGQNTEAFF.

CDR3 sequence (DNA): TGTGCCTGGAGTTCAGGGGCGCGGAACAATCAGCCCCAGCATTTT. Amino acid sequence: CAWSSGARNNQPQHF. The chain uses TRBV30 and TRBJ1-5; maybe TRBD1 (6 bases). Looked up from germline, CDR1 is GTSNPN and CDR2 is SVGIG (reference sequence). Trimming took 2 bases from V and 3 from J, leaving 14 bases between them. This CDR3 is 15 amino acids long. The full variable domain, its missing parts supplied by reference TRBV30 and TRBJ1-5, is SQTIHQWPATLVQPVGSPLSLECTVEGTSNPNLYWYRQAAGRGLQLLFYSVGIGQISSEVPQNLSASRPQDRQFILSSKKLLLSDSGFYLCAWSSGARNNQPQHFGDGTRLSIL.

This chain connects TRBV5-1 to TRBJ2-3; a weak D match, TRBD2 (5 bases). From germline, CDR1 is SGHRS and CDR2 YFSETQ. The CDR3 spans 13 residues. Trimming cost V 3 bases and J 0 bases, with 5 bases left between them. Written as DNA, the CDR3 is TGCGCCAGCAGCTGGACTAGCACAGATACGCAGTATTTT. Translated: CASSWTSTDTQYF.

In nucleotides, the CDR3 is TGTGCCTGGTCGTTGGACAGCTCCTATAATTCACCCCTCCACTTT. Protein sequence: CAWSLDSSYNSPLHF. The chain uses TRBV30 and TRBJ1-6, with D perhaps matching TRBD1 (6 bases). The CDR3 extends over 15 amino acids. Germline V gives CDR1 GTSNPN, CDR2 SVGIG (reference sequence). Trimming took 5 bases from V and 0 from J, leaving 11 bases between them.

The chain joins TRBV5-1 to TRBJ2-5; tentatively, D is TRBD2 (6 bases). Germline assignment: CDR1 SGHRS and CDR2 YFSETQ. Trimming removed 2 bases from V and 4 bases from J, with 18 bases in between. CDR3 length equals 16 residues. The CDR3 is CASSFYGGTRGETQYF. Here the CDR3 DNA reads TGCGCCAGCAGCTTTTACGGCGGGACGCGGGGAGAGACCCAGTACTTC.

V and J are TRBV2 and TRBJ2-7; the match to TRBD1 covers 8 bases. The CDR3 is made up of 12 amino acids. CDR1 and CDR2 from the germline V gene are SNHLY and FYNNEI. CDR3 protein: CATGQGLYEQYF. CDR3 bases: TGTGCTACTGGACAGGGACTCTACGAGCAGTACTTC.

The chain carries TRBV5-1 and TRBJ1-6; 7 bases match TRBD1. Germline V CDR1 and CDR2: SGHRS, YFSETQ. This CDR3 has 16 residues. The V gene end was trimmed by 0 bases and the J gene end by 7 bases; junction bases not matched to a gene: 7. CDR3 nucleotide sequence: TGCGCCAGCAGCTTGGTCGGACAGGAAAGAAATTCACCCCTCCACTTT. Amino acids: CASSLVGQERNSPLHF.

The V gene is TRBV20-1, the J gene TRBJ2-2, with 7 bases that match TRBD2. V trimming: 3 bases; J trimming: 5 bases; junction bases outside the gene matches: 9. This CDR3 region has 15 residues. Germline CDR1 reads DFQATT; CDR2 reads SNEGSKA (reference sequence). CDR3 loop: CSASTGRGGTGELFF. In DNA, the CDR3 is TGCAGTGCTAGTACGGGGCGGGGAGGGACCGGGGAGCTGTTTTTT.

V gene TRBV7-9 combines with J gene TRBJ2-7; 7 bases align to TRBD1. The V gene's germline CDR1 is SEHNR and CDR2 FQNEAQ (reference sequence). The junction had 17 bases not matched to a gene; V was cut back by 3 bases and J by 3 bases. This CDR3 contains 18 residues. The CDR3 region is CASSFPGTVEKNHYEQYF. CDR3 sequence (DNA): TGTGCCAGCAGCTTCCCCGGGACAGTGGAGAAAAATCACTACGAGCAGTACTTC.

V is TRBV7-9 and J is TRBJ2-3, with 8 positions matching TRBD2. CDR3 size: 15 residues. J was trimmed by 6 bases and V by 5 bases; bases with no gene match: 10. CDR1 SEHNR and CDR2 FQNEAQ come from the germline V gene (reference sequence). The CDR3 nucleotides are TGTGCCAGCAGCCCGGGACTAGTGGGGGTGGATACGCAGTATTTT. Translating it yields CASSPGLVGVDTQYF.

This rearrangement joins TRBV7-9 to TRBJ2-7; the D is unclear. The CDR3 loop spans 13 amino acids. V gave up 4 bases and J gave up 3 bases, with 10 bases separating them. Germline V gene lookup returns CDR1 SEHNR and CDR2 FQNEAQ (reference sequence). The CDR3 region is CASSSSGLYEQYF. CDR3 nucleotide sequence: TGTGCCAGCAGCTCCTCTGGCCTCTACGAGCAGTACTTC.

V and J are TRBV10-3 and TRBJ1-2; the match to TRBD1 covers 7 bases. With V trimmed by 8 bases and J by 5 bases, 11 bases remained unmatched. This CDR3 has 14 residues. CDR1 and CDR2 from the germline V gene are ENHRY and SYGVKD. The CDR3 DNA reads TGTGCCATCGGTCGAGGGGGCTCCTCTTATGGCTACACCTTC. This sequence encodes CAIGRGGSSYGYTF.

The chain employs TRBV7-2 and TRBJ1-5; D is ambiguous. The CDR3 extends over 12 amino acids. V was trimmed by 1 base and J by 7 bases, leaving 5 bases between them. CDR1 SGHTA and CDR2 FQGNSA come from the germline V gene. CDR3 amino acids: CASSLVSQPQHF. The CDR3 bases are TGTGCCAGCAGCTTAGTTTCACAGCCCCAGCATTTT.

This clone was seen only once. The DNA of the CDR3 is TGTGCCAGCAGTGTGGGTGACATTTACGAGCAGTACTTC. Translated: CASSVGDIYEQYF. The chain joins TRBV11-2 to TRBJ2-7; unclear D gene. CDR1 and CDR2 from the germline V gene are SGHAT and FQNNGV. The CDR3 runs 13 residues. V was trimmed by 6 bases and J by 4 bases, leaving 13 bases between them.

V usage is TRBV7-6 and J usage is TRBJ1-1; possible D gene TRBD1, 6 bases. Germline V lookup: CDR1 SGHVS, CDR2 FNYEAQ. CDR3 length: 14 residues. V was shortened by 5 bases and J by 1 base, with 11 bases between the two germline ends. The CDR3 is CASSPGDANTEAFF. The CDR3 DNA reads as TGTGCCAGCAGCCCAGGGGACGCGAACACTGAAGCTTTCTTT.

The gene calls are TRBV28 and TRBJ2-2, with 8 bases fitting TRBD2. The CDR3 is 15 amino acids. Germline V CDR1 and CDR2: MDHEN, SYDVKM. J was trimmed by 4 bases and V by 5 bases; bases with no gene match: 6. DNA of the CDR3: TGTGCCAGCAGTCGCAGTCTAGCGGGCACCGGGGAGCTGTTTTTT. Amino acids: CASSRSLAGTGELFF.